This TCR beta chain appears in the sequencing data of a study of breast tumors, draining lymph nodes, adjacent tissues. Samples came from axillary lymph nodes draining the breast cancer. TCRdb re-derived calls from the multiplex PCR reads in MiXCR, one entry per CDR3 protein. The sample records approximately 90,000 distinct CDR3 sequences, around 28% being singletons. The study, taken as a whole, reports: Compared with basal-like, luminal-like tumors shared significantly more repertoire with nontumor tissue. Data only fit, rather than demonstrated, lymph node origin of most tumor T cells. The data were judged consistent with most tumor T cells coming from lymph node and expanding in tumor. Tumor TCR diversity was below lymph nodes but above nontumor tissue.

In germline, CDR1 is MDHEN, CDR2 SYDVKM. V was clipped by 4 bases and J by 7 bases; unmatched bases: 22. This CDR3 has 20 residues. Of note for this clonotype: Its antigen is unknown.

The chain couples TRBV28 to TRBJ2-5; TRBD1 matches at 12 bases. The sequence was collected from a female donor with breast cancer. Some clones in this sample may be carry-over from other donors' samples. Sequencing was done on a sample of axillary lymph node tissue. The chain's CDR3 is CASSSFVIRRDRGLRGTQYF. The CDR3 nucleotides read TGTGCCAGCAGTTCATTCGTTATTCGTAGGGACAGGGGGCTTAGAGGGACCCAGTACTTC.